What follows describes a single TCR beta chain. This entry belongs to a study of blood T cell repertoires in COVID-19. Whole-study context: Material from acute and convalescent COVID-19 was sourced from the United States, Italy and Spain. PBMCs, B-cell-depleted T cells, or T cells provided the cDNA or gDNA that made up the material.

Per the original data handling: Estimates of nucleated cell counts were drawn from the amplification of reference gene primers. Clones were sequenced by immunoSEQ multiplex PCR, and TCRdb holds only the in-frame ones, with some missing. Clone size and V and J calls were adopted from that table, with D and trimming inferred from the DNA. The top ten clones hold under 2% of a sample with 150,000 to 200,000 clones, 90% to 95% of them seen once. V was pared by 5 bases and J by 3 bases, with 13 bases between. The CDR3 has 14 residues. Looked up from germline, CDR1 is MNHEY and CDR2 is SVGEGT. The TCR sequence derives from a woman aged 55 to 70 with COVID-19, enrolled during active disease. The material sequenced was peripheral blood. The chain links TRBV6-2 or TRBV6-3 to TRBJ1-2; D may be TRBD1 (6 bases). In DNA form, the CDR3 reads TGTGCCAGCAGTGGCCAACAGGGTTACTATGGCTACACCTTC. Translated: CASSGQQGYYGYTF.